This T cell receptor (beta chain) was identified in a study of graft-versus-host responses after intestinal transplantation. V gave up 6 bases and J gave up 4 bases; unmatched junction bases: 3. The CDR3 is made up of 13 amino acids. CDR1 and CDR2 from the germline V gene are SGHTA and FQGNSA. With regard to this clone: Its antigen is not identified.

This table comes from immunoSEQ multiplex PCR, and its TCRdb copy is limited to in-frame clones, with some not included. This table holds about 86,000 clones, about 85% found once. The receptor comes from a human donor who was the organ donor for an intestinal transplant. The sample here was unstimulated CD4+ T cells sorted from spleen or lymph node cells, taken before transplant. The chain is built from TRBV7-2 and TRBJ1-3; the match to TRBD1 covers 7 bases. The chain's CDR3 is CASRQGRGNTIYF. As DNA, the CDR3 is TGTGCCAGCAGACAGGGGCGAGGAAACACCATATATTTT.